This TCR beta chain was recovered during a study of cytomegalovirus exposure and HLA in healthy donors. The study sampled nominally healthy donors, though unrecorded immune exposures were likely. Study-level findings and limits: Sequencing likely produced, as an artifact, a cluster of highly shared sequence variants. Across all donors, roughly uniform sequencing depth was an assumption of the presence/absence analyses.

This clone was observed a handful of times. Antigen unknown. This CDR3 is built from 14 residues. The germline V gene has CDR1 MGHRA and CDR2 YSYEKL. V was shortened by 1 base and J by 4 bases, with 11 bases between the two germline ends. PCR involved 60 Vbeta and 13 Jbeta primers. TCRdb keeps only in-frame clones here, not all; method: immunoSEQ multiplex PCR. The sample has fewer than 200,000 clones, about 10% seen once. Sequenced material: PBMCs. This clonotype originated in a woman under 40 in good health and CMV-seropositive. The J gene is TRBJ2-7, the V gene TRBV4-1, with a possible D match to TRBD1 (6 bases). The CDR3 coding sequence is TGCGCCAGCAGCCAAGGCACAGGGTGGTACGAGCAGTACTTC. Protein: CASSQGTGWYEQYF.